The rows below give T cell receptor beta chains drawn from one sample of a study of cytomegalovirus exposure and HLA in healthy donors. Assay used: immunoSEQ multiplex PCR; TCRdb lists only in-frame clones, some missing. The data contain approximately 100,000 clones, 70% to 85% of them seen just once; the ten biggest clones take up roughly 0.79%. Sequencing was performed on PBMCs. The receptors shown here come from a boy younger than 18 in good health and CMV-seronegative. The CDR3 runs from the conserved cysteine through the conserved F or W. Each record gives: D gene, clone size, J gene, V gene, CDR3 protein, CDR3 DNA. D genes are given only for firm matches. Clone size is stated in some rows and not others, as once, few, many or a class when expanded.

d_call: TRBD1
clone_size: few
j_call: TRBJ1-6
v_call: TRBV9
cdr3_aa: CASSAQGAYSPLHF
cdr3_nt: TGTGCCAGCAGCGCGCAGGGGGCGTATTCACCCCTCCACTTT

d_call: .
clone_size: medium-sized
j_call: TRBJ2-1
v_call: TRBV11-2
cdr3_aa: CASSSTAPEQFF
cdr3_nt: TGTGCCAGCAGCTCCACAGCTCCGGAGCAGTTCTTC

d_call: TRBD1
clone_size: few
j_call: TRBJ1-6
v_call: TRBV7-9
cdr3_aa: CASSLATGTVNSPLHF
cdr3_nt: TGTGCCAGCAGCTTAGCGACCGGGACAGTAAATTCACCCCTCCACTTT

d_call: .
clone_size: .
j_call: TRBJ2-7
v_call: TRBV27
cdr3_aa: CASSHGESYEQYF
cdr3_nt: TGTGCCAGCAGTCACGGGGAATCCTACGAGCAGTACTTC

d_call: .
clone_size: .
j_call: TRBJ2-5
v_call: TRBV10-2
cdr3_aa: CASSEGPSRQETQYF
cdr3_nt: TGCGCCAGCAGTGAGGGGCCAAGTCGTCAAGAGACCCAGTACTTC

d_call: TRBD2
clone_size: few
j_call: TRBJ2-7
v_call: TRBV30
cdr3_aa: CAWSVGGTSYEQYF
cdr3_nt: TGTGCCTGGAGTGTGGGGGGGACGTCCTACGAGCAGTACTTC

d_call: TRBD1
clone_size: .
j_call: TRBJ2-7
v_call: TRBV11-3
cdr3_aa: CASSNGTGVEQYF
cdr3_nt: TGTGCCAGCAGCAACGGGACAGGGGTCGAGCAGTACTTC

d_call: TRBD2
clone_size: few
j_call: TRBJ2-5
v_call: TRBV6-8
cdr3_aa: CASSPGGTTPRQETQYF
cdr3_nt: TGTGCCAGCAGCCCTGGAGGGACTACGCCTAGGCAAGAGACCCAGTACTTC

d_call: .
clone_size: .
j_call: TRBJ1-5
v_call: TRBV30
cdr3_aa: CACRDKGDQPQHF
cdr3_nt: TGTGCCTGCCGGGACAAAGGGGATCAGCCCCAGCATTTT

d_call: .
clone_size: .
j_call: TRBJ2-2
v_call: TRBV5-1
cdr3_aa: CASSLKQLTGELFF
cdr3_nt: TGCGCCAGCAGCTTGAAACAGTTGACCGGGGAGCTGTTTTTT

d_call: .
clone_size: .
j_call: TRBJ2-7
v_call: TRBV27
cdr3_aa: CASSFLGTEGLDEQYF
cdr3_nt: TGTGCCAGCAGTTTTTTGGGGACGGAGGGTCTAGACGAGCAGTACTTC

d_call: .
clone_size: .
j_call: TRBJ1-5
v_call: TRBV28
cdr3_aa: CASSLWTVSFNQPQHF
cdr3_nt: TGTGCCAGCAGTTTATGGACAGTTTCCTTCAATCAGCCCCAGCATTTT

d_call: TRBD2
clone_size: .
j_call: TRBJ2-1
v_call: TRBV7-9
cdr3_aa: CASNKLPGLAGGYNEQFF
cdr3_nt: TGTGCCAGCAACAAACTCCCGGGACTAGCGGGAGGCTACAATGAGCAGTTCTTC

d_call: TRBD2
clone_size: .
j_call: TRBJ2-2
v_call: TRBV6-1
cdr3_aa: CASSGLAGNTGELFF
cdr3_nt: TGTGCCAGCAGTGGACTAGCGGGAAACACCGGGGAGCTGTTTTTT

d_call: .
clone_size: .
j_call: TRBJ2-7
v_call: TRBV7-9
cdr3_aa: CASSQAAVAYEQYF
cdr3_nt: TGTGCCAGCAGCCAGGCCGCAGTTGCCTACGAGCAGTACTTC

d_call: TRBD1
clone_size: .
j_call: TRBJ2-7
v_call: TRBV10-1
cdr3_aa: CASSEGTGLPYEQYF
cdr3_nt: TGCGCCAGCAGTGAGGGGACAGGGCTCCCCTACGAGCAGTACTTC

d_call: .
clone_size: few
j_call: TRBJ1-1
v_call: TRBV10-3
cdr3_aa: CAITKEGVKNTEAFF
cdr3_nt: TGTGCCATCACTAAAGAGGGTGTGAAGAACACTGAAGCTTTCTTT

d_call: TRBD1
clone_size: .
j_call: TRBJ2-5
v_call: TRBV2
cdr3_aa: CASSFITTGEETQYF
cdr3_nt: TGTGCCAGCAGCTTTATTACTACAGGGGAAGAGACCCAGTACTTC

d_call: .
clone_size: .
j_call: TRBJ2-7
v_call: TRBV5-1
cdr3_aa: CASSLVGGRYEQYF
cdr3_nt: TGCGCCAGCAGCTTAGTTGGCGGCCGCTACGAGCAGTACTTC

d_call: .
clone_size: .
j_call: TRBJ1-4
v_call: TRBV2
cdr3_aa: CASSGGLYEKLFF
cdr3_nt: TGTGCCAGCAGTGGGGGACTATATGAAAAACTGTTTTTT

d_call: TRBD2
clone_size: .
j_call: TRBJ2-4
v_call: TRBV30
cdr3_aa: CAWSVGREDRNIQYF
cdr3_nt: TGTGCCTGGAGTGTAGGTCGGGAGGATAGAAACATTCAGTACTTC

d_call: TRBD2
clone_size: .
j_call: TRBJ2-5
v_call: TRBV5-1
cdr3_aa: CASSGTSGGAPETQYF
cdr3_nt: TGCGCCAGCAGCGGAACTAGCGGGGGGGCGCCGGAGACCCAGTACTTC

d_call: TRBD1
clone_size: .
j_call: TRBJ2-3
v_call: TRBV28
cdr3_aa: CASTRDRNKYTSDTQYF
cdr3_nt: TGTGCCAGCACCCGGGACAGAAATAAATATACCTCAGATACGCAGTATTTT

d_call: TRBD1
clone_size: .
j_call: TRBJ1-1
v_call: TRBV14
cdr3_aa: CASSQVIHRGRLPEAFF
cdr3_nt: TGTGCCAGCAGCCAGGTGATACACAGGGGGCGATTACCTGAAGCTTTCTTT

d_call: TRBD1
clone_size: .
j_call: TRBJ1-1
v_call: TRBV5-1
cdr3_aa: CASSLQGAGGNTEAFF
cdr3_nt: TGCGCCAGCAGCTTACAGGGGGCCGGTGGGAACACTGAAGCTTTCTTT

d_call: TRBD2
clone_size: .
j_call: TRBJ2-1
v_call: TRBV4-1
cdr3_aa: CASSYLAGGYNEQFF
cdr3_nt: TGCGCCAGCAGCTACCTAGCGGGGGGGTACAATGAGCAGTTCTTC

d_call: .
clone_size: .
j_call: TRBJ1-1
v_call: TRBV14
cdr3_aa: CASSQVIYTEAFF
cdr3_nt: TGTGCCAGCAGCCAAGTCATTTACACTGAAGCTTTCTTT

d_call: .
clone_size: .
j_call: TRBJ2-1
v_call: TRBV30
cdr3_aa: CAWTSFWANEQFF
cdr3_nt: TGTGCCTGGACCTCCTTCTGGGCGAATGAGCAGTTCTTC

d_call: TRBD1
clone_size: once
j_call: TRBJ1-2
v_call: TRBV9
cdr3_aa: CASSVAAGDGQGSTVYGYTF
cdr3_nt: TGTGCCAGCAGCGTAGCTGCGGGAGACGGACAGGGCTCCACAGTCTATGGCTACACCTTC

d_call: .
clone_size: few
j_call: TRBJ1-4
v_call: TRBV30
cdr3_aa: CATRQVLLNEKLFF
cdr3_nt: TGTGCCACCCGACAGGTCCTACTAAATGAAAAACTGTTTTTT

d_call: .
clone_size: .
j_call: TRBJ2-7
v_call: TRBV2
cdr3_aa: CASRTRDLTVYEQYF
cdr3_nt: TGTGCCAGCAGGACTCGGGACTTGACGGTTTACGAGCAGTACTTC

d_call: TRBD2
clone_size: .
j_call: TRBJ2-5
v_call: TRBV6-1
cdr3_aa: CASSEEVFASGVQETQYF
cdr3_nt: TGTGCCAGCAGTGAAGAGGTGTTCGCTAGCGGGGTACAAGAGACCCAGTACTTC

d_call: .
clone_size: .
j_call: TRBJ2-5
v_call: TRBV7-3
cdr3_aa: CASSLSRDQETQYF
cdr3_nt: TGTGCCAGCAGCTTAAGCCGAGACCAAGAGACCCAGTACTTC

d_call: .
clone_size: .
j_call: TRBJ2-5
v_call: TRBV28
cdr3_aa: CANSGVQETQYF
cdr3_nt: TGTGCCAACTCGGGTGTCCAAGAGACCCAGTACTTC

d_call: TRBD1
clone_size: .
j_call: TRBJ2-7
v_call: TRBV2
cdr3_aa: CASNRQGLRAYEQYF
cdr3_nt: TGTGCCAGCAATAGACAGGGCCTTAGGGCCTACGAGCAGTACTTC

d_call: .
clone_size: .
j_call: TRBJ1-3
v_call: TRBV7-9
cdr3_aa: CASSFGGRGNTIYF
cdr3_nt: TGTGCCAGCAGCTTCGGGGGAAGAGGAAACACCATATATTTT

d_call: TRBD1
clone_size: .
j_call: TRBJ1-1
v_call: TRBV6-5
cdr3_aa: CASRPDRGLTEAFF
cdr3_nt: TGTGCCAGCAGACCTGACAGGGGGCTCACTGAAGCTTTCTTT

d_call: .
clone_size: once
j_call: TRBJ1-4
v_call: TRBV7-8
cdr3_aa: CASSPREGEGNEKLFF
cdr3_nt: TGTGCCAGCAGCCCGAGGGAGGGGGAAGGCAATGAAAAACTGTTTTTT

d_call: .
clone_size: .
j_call: TRBJ2-2
v_call: TRBV19
cdr3_aa: CASRGSRGTGELFF
cdr3_nt: TGTGCCAGTAGAGGGTCCCGGGGCACCGGGGAGCTGTTTTTT

d_call: TRBD2
clone_size: .
j_call: TRBJ2-3
v_call: TRBV2
cdr3_aa: CASTSGGAGITDTQYF
cdr3_nt: TGTGCCAGCACCAGCGGGGGGGCGGGGATAACAGATACGCAGTATTTT

d_call: TRBD2
clone_size: once
j_call: TRBJ2-7
v_call: TRBV2
cdr3_aa: CASSRLAGDDEQYF
cdr3_nt: TGTGCCAGCAGTCGACTAGCGGGGGACGACGAGCAGTACTTC

d_call: .
clone_size: .
j_call: TRBJ1-1
v_call: TRBV6-5
cdr3_aa: CASSYSYTLNTEAFF
cdr3_nt: TGTGCCAGCAGTTACTCATACACCCTGAACACTGAAGCTTTCTTT

d_call: .
clone_size: once
j_call: TRBJ2-3
v_call: TRBV5-6
cdr3_aa: CASSLGAGYTDTQYF
cdr3_nt: TGTGCCAGCAGCTTGGGGGCGGGATACACAGATACGCAGTATTTT

d_call: TRBD1
clone_size: .
j_call: TRBJ2-3
v_call: TRBV6-1
cdr3_aa: CASSEGQGADTQYF
cdr3_nt: TGTGCCAGCAGTGAGGGACAGGGGGCAGATACGCAGTATTTT

d_call: .
clone_size: .
j_call: TRBJ1-5
v_call: TRBV2
cdr3_aa: CASRVRNQGRNSNQPQHF
cdr3_nt: TGTGCCAGCAGAGTCCGGAATCAGGGTCGAAATAGCAATCAGCCCCAGCATTTT

d_call: .
clone_size: .
j_call: TRBJ1-1
v_call: TRBV19
cdr3_aa: CATLYRWRGDTEAFF
cdr3_nt: TGTGCCACCCTGTACCGGTGGAGGGGTGACACTGAAGCTTTCTTT

d_call: .
clone_size: .
j_call: TRBJ2-6
v_call: TRBV28
cdr3_aa: CASSFAPGSVLTF
cdr3_nt: TGTGCCAGCAGTTTTGCTCCAGGGTCCGTCCTGACTTTC

d_call: TRBD1
clone_size: .
j_call: TRBJ1-2
v_call: TRBV19
cdr3_aa: CASTPGQGTYGYTF
cdr3_nt: TGTGCCAGTACTCCGGGACAGGGAACCTATGGCTACACCTTC

d_call: .
clone_size: .
j_call: TRBJ2-3
v_call: TRBV5-3
cdr3_aa: CARSQHSTAGGTGDTQYF
cdr3_nt: TGTGCCAGAAGCCAACACTCTACCGCGGGGGGGACAGGAGATACGCAGTATTTT

d_call: TRBD2
clone_size: .
j_call: TRBJ2-5
v_call: TRBV7-2
cdr3_aa: CASSLQRGAQTQYF
cdr3_nt: TGTGCCAGCAGCTTACAGCGGGGGGCGCAGACCCAGTACTTC

d_call: .
clone_size: .
j_call: TRBJ1-4
v_call: TRBV5-5
cdr3_aa: CASSLGSPNEKLFF
cdr3_nt: TGTGCCAGCAGCTTGGGTAGTCCTAATGAAAAACTGTTTTTT

d_call: TRBD1
clone_size: .
j_call: TRBJ2-3
v_call: TRBV10-3
cdr3_aa: CAISRGQAITDTQYF
cdr3_nt: TGTGCCATCAGTAGGGGACAGGCGATAACAGATACGCAGTATTTT

d_call: .
clone_size: few
j_call: TRBJ2-7
v_call: TRBV7-2
cdr3_aa: CASSSQKNEQYF
cdr3_nt: TGTGCCAGCAGCTCCCAAAAAAACGAGCAGTACTTC